A selection of T cell receptor beta chains follows, all from one sample in a study of blood T cell repertoires in COVID-19. Profiling relied on immunoSEQ multiplex PCR, and the TCRdb table lists in-frame clones only, not all of them. The sample contains under 200,000 clones, roughly 80% of which appear only once. Sequencing was carried out using peripheral blood. Source of these receptors: a man in his 60s with acute or convalescent COVID-19. CDR3s leave out the opening cysteine and the closing phenylalanine or tryptophan. A D gene is named only where the DNA matches it firmly.

v_call d_call cdr3_aa
TRBV11-2 . ASSFLQGNYGYT
TRBV6-5 TRBD2 ASIAVSGGTDTQY
TRBV7-3 TRBD1 ASSPGTESPYGYT
TRBV5-4 . ASSLDGGADEQF
TRBV19 TRBD2 ASSILRGGSYNEQF
TRBV5-6 . ASSTRTVKNTGELF
TRBV27 . ASSPTGAGAIQY
TRBV5-1 . ASSLESGVKETQY
TRBV29-1 . SVSPPPTRSPYNEQF
TRBV7-9 TRBD1 ASSSGTDLKGYT
TRBV7-2 TRBD1 ASSLGQTNSPLH
TRBV5-1 TRBD1 ASSLFPAQGAGDTEAF
TRBV7-9 TRBD2 ASRGEGNEQY
TRBV6-5 . ASRDSYEQY
TRBV6-5 . ASRDSGTLYEQY
TRBV21-1 . ASSKVVGGGGYT
TRBV6-5 TRBD1 ASSPTGGQQF
TRBV9 . ASSSPQGRYEQY
TRBV11-2 . ASSLGGANTDTQY
TRBV5-8 TRBD1 ASSHGDRDVEKLF
TRBV12-3/TRBV12-4 . ASSWGGPQH
TRBV5-1 . ASSLDNLNTEAF
TRBV6-5 . ASTWGLYNSPLH
TRBV27 TRBD1 ASSSGGQFYSNQPQH
TRBV30 TRBD2 AWLAGSGSEQY
TRBV6-5 TRBD1 ASSPGQAHTGELF
TRBV7-8 TRBD1 ASSSGQGSNQPQH
TRBV19 . ASSIAYSSYEQY
TRBV7-9 . ASSFLFGEGTEAF
TRBV6-5 . ASRGQRLQAF
TRBV5-4 TRBD1 ASSLGGGDGYEQY
TRBV7-8 TRBD1 ASSLSGGQGLAKNIQY
TRBV6-5 TRBD1 ASSRDRRSPLH
TRBV5-1 TRBD2 ASSRGTSGDNEQF
TRBV7-2 . ASSFSGSSYNEQF
TRBV5-1 . ASSLAGVYQETQY
TRBV20-1 . SASLGGITGGYT
TRBV27 . ASSLGGGVTTEAF